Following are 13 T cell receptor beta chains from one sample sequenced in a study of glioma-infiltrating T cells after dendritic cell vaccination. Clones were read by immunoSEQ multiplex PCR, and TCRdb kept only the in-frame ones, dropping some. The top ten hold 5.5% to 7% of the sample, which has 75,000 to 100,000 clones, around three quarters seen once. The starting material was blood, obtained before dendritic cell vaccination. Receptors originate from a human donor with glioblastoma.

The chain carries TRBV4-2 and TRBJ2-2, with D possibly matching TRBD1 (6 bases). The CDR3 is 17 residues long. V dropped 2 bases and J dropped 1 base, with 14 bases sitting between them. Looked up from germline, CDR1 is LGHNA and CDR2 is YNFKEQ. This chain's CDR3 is CASSQTTGTKNTGELFF. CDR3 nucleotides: TGTGCCAGCAGCCAAACCACCGGGACAAAGAACACCGGGGAGCTGTTTTTT.

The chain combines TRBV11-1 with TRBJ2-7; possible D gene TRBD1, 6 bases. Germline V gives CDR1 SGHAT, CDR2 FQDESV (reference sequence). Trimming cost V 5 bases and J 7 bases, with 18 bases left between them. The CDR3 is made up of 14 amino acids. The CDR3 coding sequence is TGTGCCAGCAGCCCCAGAAACAGGGCTTCGGAGCAGTACTTC. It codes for CASSPRNRASEQYF.

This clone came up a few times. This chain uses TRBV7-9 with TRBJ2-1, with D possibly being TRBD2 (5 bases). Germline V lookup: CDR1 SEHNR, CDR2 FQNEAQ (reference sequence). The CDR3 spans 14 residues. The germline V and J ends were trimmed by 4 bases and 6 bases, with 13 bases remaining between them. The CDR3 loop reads CASSSDYGVNEQFF. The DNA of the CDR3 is TGTGCCAGCAGCTCCGACTACGGGGTCAATGAGCAGTTCTTC. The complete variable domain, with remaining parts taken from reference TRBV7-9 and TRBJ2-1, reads DTGVSQNPRHKITKRGQNVTFRCDPISEHNRLYWYRQTLGQGPEFLTYFQNEAQLEKSRLLSDRFSAERPKGSFSTLEIQRTEQGDSAMYLCASSSDYGVNEQFFGPGTRLTVL.

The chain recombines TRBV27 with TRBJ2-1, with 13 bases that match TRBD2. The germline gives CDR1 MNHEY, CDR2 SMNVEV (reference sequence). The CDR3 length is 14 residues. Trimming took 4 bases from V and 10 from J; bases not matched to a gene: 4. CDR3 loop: CASSSGLAGVEQFF. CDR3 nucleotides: TGTGCCAGCAGTTCTGGACTAGCGGGGGTAGAGCAGTTCTTC.

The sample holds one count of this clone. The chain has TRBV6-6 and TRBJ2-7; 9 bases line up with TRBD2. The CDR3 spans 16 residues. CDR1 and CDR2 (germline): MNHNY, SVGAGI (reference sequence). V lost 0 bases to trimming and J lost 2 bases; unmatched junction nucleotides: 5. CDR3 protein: CASSYSTSGGPYEQYF. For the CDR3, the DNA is TGTGCCAGCAGTTACTCGACCAGCGGGGGGCCCTACGAGCAGTACTTC.

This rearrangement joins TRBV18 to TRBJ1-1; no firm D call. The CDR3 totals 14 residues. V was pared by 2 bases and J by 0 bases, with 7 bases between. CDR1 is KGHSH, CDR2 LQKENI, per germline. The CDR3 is CASSPTGVNTEAFF. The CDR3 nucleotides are TGTGCCAGCTCACCAACCGGGGTGAACACTGAAGCTTTCTTT.

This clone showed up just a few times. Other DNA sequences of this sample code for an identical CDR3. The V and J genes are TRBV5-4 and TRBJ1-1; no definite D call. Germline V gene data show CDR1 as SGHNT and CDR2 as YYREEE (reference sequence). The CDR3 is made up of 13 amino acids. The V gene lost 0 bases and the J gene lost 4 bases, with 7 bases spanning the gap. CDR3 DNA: TGTGCCAGCAGCTTGGGAGTGATCACTGAAGCTTTCTTT. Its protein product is CASSLGVITEAFF.

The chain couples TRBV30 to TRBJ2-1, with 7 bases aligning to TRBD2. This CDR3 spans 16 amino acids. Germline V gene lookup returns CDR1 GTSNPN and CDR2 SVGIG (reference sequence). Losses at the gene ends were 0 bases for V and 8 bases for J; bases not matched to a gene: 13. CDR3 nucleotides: TGTGCCTGGAGTGTCGGGCTTATGGGGGAGGGCGATGAGCAGTTCTTC. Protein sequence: CAWSVGLMGEGDEQFF.

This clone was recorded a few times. The chain's CDR3 is CASSRRRGLFF. The CDR3 region has the DNA TGTGCCAGCAGCAGGAGACGGGGGCTGTTTTTT. The gene calls are TRBV21-1 and TRBJ2-2; TRBD2, as called in the table, went unchecked against the DNA. TRBV21-1 is an annotated pseudogene. The length of the CDR3 is 11 residues.

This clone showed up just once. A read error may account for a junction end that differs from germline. CDR3 in amino acids: CASSFGGLSTDAQYF. The DNA of the CDR3 is TGTGCCAGCAGCTTCGGGGGGCTCAGCACAGATGCGCAGTATTTT. This chain joins TRBV7-9 and TRBJ2-3; D possibly corresponds to TRBD2 (7 bases). The CDR3 sequence is 15 residues long. The germline gives CDR1 SEHNR, CDR2 FQNEAQ (reference sequence).

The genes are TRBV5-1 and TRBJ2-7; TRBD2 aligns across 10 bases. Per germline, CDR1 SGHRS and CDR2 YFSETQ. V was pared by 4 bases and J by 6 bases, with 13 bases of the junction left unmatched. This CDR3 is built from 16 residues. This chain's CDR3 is CASSTPGASGSSEQYF. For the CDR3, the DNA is TGCGCCAGCAGCACCCCGGGGGCTAGCGGGAGTAGCGAGCAGTACTTC.

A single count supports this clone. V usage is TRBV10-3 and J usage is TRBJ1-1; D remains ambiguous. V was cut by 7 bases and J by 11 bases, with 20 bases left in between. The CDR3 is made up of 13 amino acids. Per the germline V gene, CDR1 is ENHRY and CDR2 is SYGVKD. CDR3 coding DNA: TGTGCCATCAAGTTCGGCCGGGTTGATGAGGCTTTCTTT. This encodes CAIKFGRVDEAFF.

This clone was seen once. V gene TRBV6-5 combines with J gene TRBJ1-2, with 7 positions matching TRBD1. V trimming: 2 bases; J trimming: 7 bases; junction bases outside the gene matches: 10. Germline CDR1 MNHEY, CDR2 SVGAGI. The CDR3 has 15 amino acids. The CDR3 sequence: CASSYGRQGVRGYTF. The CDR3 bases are TGTGCCAGCAGTTACGGGCGACAGGGAGTGCGTGGCTACACCTTC.